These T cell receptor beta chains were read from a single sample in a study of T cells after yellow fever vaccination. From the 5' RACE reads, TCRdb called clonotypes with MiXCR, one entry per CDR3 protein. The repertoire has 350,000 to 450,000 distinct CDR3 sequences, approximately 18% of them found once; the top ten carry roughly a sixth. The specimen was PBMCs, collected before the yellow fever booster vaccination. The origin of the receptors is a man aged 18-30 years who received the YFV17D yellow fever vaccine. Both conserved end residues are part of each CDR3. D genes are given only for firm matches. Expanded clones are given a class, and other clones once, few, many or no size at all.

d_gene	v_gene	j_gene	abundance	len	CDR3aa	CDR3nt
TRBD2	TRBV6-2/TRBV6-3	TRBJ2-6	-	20	CASSYSPTSGGVSGANVLTF	TGTGCCAGCAGTTACTCCCCGACTAGCGGGGGGGTCTCTGGGGCCAACGTCCTGACTTTC
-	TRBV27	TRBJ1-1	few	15	CASCCRGGANTEAFF	TGTGCCAGCTGTTGTAGGGGGGGCGCGAACACTGAAGCTTTCTTT
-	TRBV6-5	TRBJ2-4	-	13	CASRSPLENIQYF	TGTGCCAGCAGGAGCCCGCTGGAAAACATTCAGTACTTC
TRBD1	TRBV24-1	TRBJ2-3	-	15	CATRTGGRGTDTQYF	TGTGCCACCAGGACAGGGGGCCGGGGCACAGATACGCAGTATTTT
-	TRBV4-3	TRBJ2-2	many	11	CAAGSTGELFF	TGCGCCGCGGGGTCCACCGGGGAGCTGTTTTTT
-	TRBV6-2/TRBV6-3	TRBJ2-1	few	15	CASSTGPRAYNEQFF	TGTGCCAGCAGCACGGGACCCAGAGCCTACAATGAGCAGTTCTTC
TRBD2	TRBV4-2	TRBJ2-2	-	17	CASSQGQRGYGTGELFF	TGTGCCAGCAGCCAAGGCCAGCGGGGGTATGGCACCGGGGAGCTGTTTTTT
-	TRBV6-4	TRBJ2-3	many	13	CASSGNPTDTQYF	TGTGCCAGCAGTGGGAACCCAACAGATACGCAGTATTTT
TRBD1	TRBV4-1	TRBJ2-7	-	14	CASSSRQGTYEQYF	TGCGCCAGCAGCTCCCGACAGGGAACCTACGAGCAGTACTTC
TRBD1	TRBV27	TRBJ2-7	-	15	CASRLQGASRPEQYF	TGTGCCAGCAGACTTCAGGGGGCTTCCCGTCCCGAGCAGTACTTC
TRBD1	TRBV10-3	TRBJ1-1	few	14	CAITSTGKYTEAFF	TGTGCCATCACTTCGACAGGGAAGTACACTGAAGCTTTCTTT
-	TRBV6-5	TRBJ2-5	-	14	CASSYRARAETQYF	TGTGCCAGCAGTTACCGAGCGCGAGCAGAGACCCAGTACTTC
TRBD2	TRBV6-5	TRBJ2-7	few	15	CASRHKRGTLSEQYF	TGTGCCAGCAGACACAAGCGGGGGACCTTATCCGAGCAGTACTTC
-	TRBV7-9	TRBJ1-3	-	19	CASSPGGWSGPSSGNTIYF	TGTGCCAGCAGCCCTGGGGGATGGTCAGGGCCCTCCTCTGGAAACACCATATATTTT
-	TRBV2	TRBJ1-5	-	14	CASRPTGFNQPQHF	TGTGCCAGCAGACCCACAGGATTCAATCAGCCCCAGCATTTT
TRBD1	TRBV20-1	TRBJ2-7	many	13	CSVQTGVGYEQYF	TGCAGTGTTCAGACAGGGGTCGGATACGAGCAGTACTTC
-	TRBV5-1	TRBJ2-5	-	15	CASSSGAPALKTQYF	TGCGCCAGCAGCTCGGGGGCACCAGCTCTGAAGACCCAGTACTTC
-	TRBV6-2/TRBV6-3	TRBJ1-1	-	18	CASSAQGGGNRRHTEAFF	TGTGCCAGCAGTGCGCAGGGTGGGGGAAACAGGAGGCACACTGAAGCTTTCTTT